This TCR beta chain is drawn from a study of shared clonotypes between healthy human individuals. The data were produced by immunoSEQ multiplex PCR, yet TCRdb's version contains in-frame clones alone and is incomplete. The sample carries some 490,000 clones, around 73% recorded once. In this sample, this clone turned up once. The clonotype originates from a woman aged 40 to 49 in good health. Some clones in this sample may be carry-over from other donors' samples. Material: PBMCs.

The CDR3 coding sequence is TGTGCCAGTAGAGCACTTCCCCGACGGTTAAGCTCTGGAAACACCATATATTTT. Translating gives CASRALPRRLSSGNTIYF. The V gene is TRBV19, the J gene TRBJ1-3; D remains ambiguous. V was cut by 6 bases and J by 0 bases, with 21 bases left in between. CDR1 and CDR2 (germline): LNHDA, SQIVND (reference sequence). The CDR3 has 18 residues.